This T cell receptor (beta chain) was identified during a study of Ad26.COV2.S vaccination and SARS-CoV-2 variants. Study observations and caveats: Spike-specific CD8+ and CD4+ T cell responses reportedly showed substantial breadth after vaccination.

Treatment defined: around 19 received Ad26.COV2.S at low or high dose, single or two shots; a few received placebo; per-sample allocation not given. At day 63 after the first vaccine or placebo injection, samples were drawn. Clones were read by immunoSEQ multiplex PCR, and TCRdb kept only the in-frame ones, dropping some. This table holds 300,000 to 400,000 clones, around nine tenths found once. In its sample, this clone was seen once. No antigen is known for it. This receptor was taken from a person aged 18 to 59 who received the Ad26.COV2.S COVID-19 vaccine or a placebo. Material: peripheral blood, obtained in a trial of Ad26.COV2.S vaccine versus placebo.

CDR3 protein: CAWRPGQGNQPQHF. As DNA, the CDR3 is TGTGCCTGGAGGCCGGGACAGGGGAATCAGCCCCAGCATTTT. V usage is TRBV30 and J usage is TRBJ1-5; 10 nucleotides agree with TRBD1. Trimming cost V 3 bases and J 4 bases; bases outside gene matches: 3. From germline, CDR1 is GTSNPN and CDR2 SVGIG (reference sequence). The CDR3 loop spans 14 amino acids.